One and the same sample provided the 10 T cell receptor beta chains below, sequenced in a study of shared clonotypes between healthy human individuals. Method: immunoSEQ multiplex PCR; TCRdb's copy keeps in-frame clones and lacks some. The sample carries hundreds of thousands of clones, roughly four fifths recorded once. Sequenced sample: PBMCs. The receptors originated from a woman aged 40 to 49 in good health. Some clones in this sample may be carry-over from other donors' samples.

This clone showed up just a few times. V and J are TRBV6-1 and TRBJ2-7, with a tentative D call TRBD2 (5 bases). V lost 2 bases and J lost 8, with 13 bases in between. Looked up from germline, CDR1 is MNHNS and CDR2 is SASEGT. CDR3 length: 13 residues. CDR3 coding DNA: TGTGCCAGCAGTGAATTAAGGCGGGTCAAGCAGTACTTC. Translation gives CASSELRRVKQYF.

As DNA, the CDR3 is TGTGCCAGCAGCGGGACAGGGGGTCTAGATACGCAGTATTTT. Protein: CASSGTGGLDTQYF. The J gene is TRBJ2-3, the V gene TRBV25-1; 11 bases fit TRBD1. With V trimmed by 6 bases and J by 5 bases, 4 bases remained unmatched. The CDR3 length is 14 residues. The germline gives CDR1 MGHDK, CDR2 SYGVNS.

The chain carries TRBV14 and TRBJ1-2; tentative D call: TRBD1 (6 bases). V shed 2 bases and J shed 8 bases, with 9 bases lying between them. This CDR3 comprises 12 residues. Germline V gene lookup returns CDR1 SGHDN and CDR2 FVKESK. DNA of the CDR3: TGTGCCAGCAGCCAATCAGGGGAAGGCTACACCTTC. It translates to CASSQSGEGYTF. Based on the CDR3 plus reference TRBV14 and TRBJ1-2, the full variable domain is EAGVTQFPSHSVIEKGQTVTLRCDPISGHDNLYWYRRVMGKEIKFLLHFVKESKQDESGMPNNRFLAERTGGTYSTLKVQPAELEDSGVYFCASSQSGEGYTFGSGTRLTVV.

The V call is TRBV29-1, the J call TRBJ2-5; TRBD1 matches 7 bases. Germline V gene data show CDR1 as SQVTM and CDR2 as ANQGSEA. With 6 bases clipped from V and 3 bases from J, the junction kept 4 bases outside the gene matches. This CDR3 is 12 amino acids long. The CDR3 is CSVGQTEETQYF. The CDR3 bases are TGCAGCGTGGGACAGACCGAAGAGACCCAGTACTTC.

V and J are TRBV4-1 and TRBJ2-7, with D uncertain. V was trimmed by 1 base and J by 1 base, leaving 11 bases between them. The germline V gene encodes CDR1 MGHRA and CDR2 YSYEKL. This CDR3 spans 15 amino acids. The CDR3 is CASSQGPGRSYEQYF. The CDR3 DNA reads TGCGCCAGCAGCCAAGGACCAGGCAGATCCTACGAGCAGTACTTC.

This sequence joins TRBV29-1 and TRBJ2-1; 12 nucleotides align to TRBD2. V shed 5 bases, J shed 4 bases, and the junction held 6 bases outside the gene matches. The CDR3 has 15 residues. Germline CDR1 and CDR2: SQVTM and ANQGSEA. In DNA, the CDR3 is TGCAGCGTTTCTAGCGGGAGGGCCCCTTACAATGAGCAGTTCTTC. Its protein is CSVSSGRAPYNEQFF.

The chain joins TRBV19 to TRBJ2-1; 7 bases are shared with TRBD2. Germline V lookup: CDR1 LNHDA, CDR2 SQIVND (reference sequence). The V segment lost 4 bases and the J segment 6 bases; nucleotides outside the gene matches: 9. The CDR3 spans 15 residues. CDR3 in DNA: TGTGCCAGTAGTAGGTGGCGGGAGTTAGGCAATGAGCAGTTCTTC. Residues: CASSRWRELGNEQFF.

This chain joins TRBV11-2 and TRBJ2-1; 15 bases map to TRBD2. Germline V gene data show CDR1 as SGHAT and CDR2 as FQNNGV. The CDR3 consists of 16 residues. Trimming cost V 5 bases and J 8 bases; bases outside gene matches: 7. In DNA form, the CDR3 reads TGTGCCAGCAGCAATAGGGGACTAGCGGGAGGAGATGAGCAGTTCTTC. It is translated as CASSNRGLAGGDEQFF.

The CDR3 sequence is CASSPLQGYNEQFF. CDR3 DNA sequence: TGTGCCAGCTCACCCCTACAGGGATACAATGAGCAGTTCTTC. This chain joins TRBV18 and TRBJ2-1; D perhaps matches TRBD1 (6 bases). V was shortened by 3 bases and J by 4 bases, with 10 bases between the two germline ends. Germline V gene lookup returns CDR1 KGHSH and CDR2 LQKENI. The CDR3 has 14 residues.

V gene TRBV18 combines with J gene TRBJ1-1; TRBD1 matches 7 bases. After removal of 0 bases from V and 3 bases from J, the junction contained 1 base not matched to a gene. The germline V gene encodes CDR1 KGHSH and CDR2 LQKENI. The CDR3 loop spans 14 amino acids. DNA for the CDR3: TGTGCCAGCTCACCACCGGGACAGTACACTGAAGCTTTCTTT. This encodes CASSPPGQYTEAFF.